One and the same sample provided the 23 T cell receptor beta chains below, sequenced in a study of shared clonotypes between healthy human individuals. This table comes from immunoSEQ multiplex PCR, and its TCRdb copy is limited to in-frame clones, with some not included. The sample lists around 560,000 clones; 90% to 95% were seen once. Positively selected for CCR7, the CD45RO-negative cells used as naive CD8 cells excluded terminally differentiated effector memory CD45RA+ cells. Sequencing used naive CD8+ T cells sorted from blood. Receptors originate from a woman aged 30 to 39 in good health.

For the CDR3, the DNA is TGTGCCAGCAGCTTATCAGGGCCTGGAAACACCATATATTTT. Encoded protein: CASSLSGPGNTIYF. The chain has TRBV7-3 and TRBJ1-3; possibly TRBD1 for D (5 bases). The V end was cut by 2 bases, the J end by 2 bases, with 7 bases between. CDR3 length: 14 residues. Germline CDR1 is SGHTA and CDR2 is FQGTGA.

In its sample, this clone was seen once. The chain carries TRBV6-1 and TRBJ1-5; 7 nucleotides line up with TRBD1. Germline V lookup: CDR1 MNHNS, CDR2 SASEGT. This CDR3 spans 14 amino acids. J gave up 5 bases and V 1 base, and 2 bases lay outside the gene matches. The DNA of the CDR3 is TGTGCCAGCAGTGAAGACAGGGGATATCAGCCCCAGCATTTT. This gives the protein CASSEDRGYQPQHF.

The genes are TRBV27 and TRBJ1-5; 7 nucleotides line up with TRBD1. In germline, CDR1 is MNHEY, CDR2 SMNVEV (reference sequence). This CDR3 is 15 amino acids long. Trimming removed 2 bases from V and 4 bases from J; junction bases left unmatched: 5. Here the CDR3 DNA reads TGTGCCAGCAGTTTACAGGGGGACATAAATCAGCCCCAGCATTTT. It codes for CASSLQGDINQPQHF.

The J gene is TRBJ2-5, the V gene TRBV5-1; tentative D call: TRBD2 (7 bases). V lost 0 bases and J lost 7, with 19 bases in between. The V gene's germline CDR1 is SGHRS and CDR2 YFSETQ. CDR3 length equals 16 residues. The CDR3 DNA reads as TGCGCCAGCAGCTTGGCGACTAGGGGGGGAAGTCCGACCCAGTACTTC. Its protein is CASSLATRGGSPTQYF.

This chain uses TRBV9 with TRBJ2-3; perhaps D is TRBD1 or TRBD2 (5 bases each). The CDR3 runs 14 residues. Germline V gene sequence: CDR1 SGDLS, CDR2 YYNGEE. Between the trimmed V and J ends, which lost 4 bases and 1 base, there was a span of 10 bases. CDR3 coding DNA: TGTGCCAGCAGCTTGGGACCCGGCACAGATACGCAGTATTTT. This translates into CASSLGPGTDTQYF. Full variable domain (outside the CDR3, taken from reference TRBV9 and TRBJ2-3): DSGVTQTPKHLITATGQRVTLRCSPRSGDLSVYWYQQSLDQGLQFLIQYYNGEERAKGNILERFSAQQFPDLHSELNLSSLELGDSALYFCASSLGPGTDTQYFGPGTRLTVL.

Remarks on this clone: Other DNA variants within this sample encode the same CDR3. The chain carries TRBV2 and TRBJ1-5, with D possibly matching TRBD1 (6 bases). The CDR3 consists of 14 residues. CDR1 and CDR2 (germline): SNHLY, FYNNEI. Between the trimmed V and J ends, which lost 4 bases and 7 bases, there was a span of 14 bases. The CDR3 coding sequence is TGTGCCAGCAGTGTGGGACAAGGAAACCAGCCCCAGCATTTT. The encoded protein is CASSVGQGNQPQHF. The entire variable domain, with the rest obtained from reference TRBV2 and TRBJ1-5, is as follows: EPEVTQTPSHQVTQMGQEVILRCVPISNHLYFYWYRQILGQKVEFLVSFYNNEISEKSEIFDDQFSVERPDGSNFTLKIRSTKLEDSAMYFCASSVGQGNQPQHFGDGTRLSIL.

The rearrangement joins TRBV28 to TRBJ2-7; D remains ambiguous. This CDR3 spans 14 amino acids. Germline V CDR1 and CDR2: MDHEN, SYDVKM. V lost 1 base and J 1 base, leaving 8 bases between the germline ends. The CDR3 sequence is CASSLYTASYEQYF. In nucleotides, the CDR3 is TGTGCCAGCAGTTTATACACGGCATCCTACGAGCAGTACTTC.

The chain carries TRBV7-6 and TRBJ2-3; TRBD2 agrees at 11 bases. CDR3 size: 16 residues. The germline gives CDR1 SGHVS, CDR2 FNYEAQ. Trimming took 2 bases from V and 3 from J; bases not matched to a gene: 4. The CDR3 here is CASSLTSGSLTDTQYF. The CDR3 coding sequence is TGTGCCAGCAGCTTAACTAGCGGGAGTTTGACAGATACGCAGTATTTT.

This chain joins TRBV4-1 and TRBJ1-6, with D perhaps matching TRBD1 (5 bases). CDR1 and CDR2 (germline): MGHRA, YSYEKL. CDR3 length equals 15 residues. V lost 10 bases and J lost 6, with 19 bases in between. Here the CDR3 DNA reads TGCGCCATTGGACAAGGCCCGTCACTTAATTCACCCCTCCACTTT. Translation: CAIGQGPSLNSPLHF.

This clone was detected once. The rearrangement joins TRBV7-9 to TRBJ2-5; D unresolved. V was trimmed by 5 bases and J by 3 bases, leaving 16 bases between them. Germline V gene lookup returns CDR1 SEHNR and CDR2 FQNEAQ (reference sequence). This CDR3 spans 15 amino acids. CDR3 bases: TGTGCCAGCAGCATCCCCAGGTTGGGTAAAGAGACCCAGTACTTC. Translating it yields CASSIPRLGKETQYF.

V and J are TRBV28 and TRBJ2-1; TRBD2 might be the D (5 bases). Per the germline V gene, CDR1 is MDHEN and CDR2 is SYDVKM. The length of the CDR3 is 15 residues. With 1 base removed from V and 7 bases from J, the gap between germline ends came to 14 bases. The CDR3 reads CASSLFVGDVNEQFF. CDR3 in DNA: TGTGCCAGCAGTTTATTCGTGGGAGACGTGAATGAGCAGTTCTTC.

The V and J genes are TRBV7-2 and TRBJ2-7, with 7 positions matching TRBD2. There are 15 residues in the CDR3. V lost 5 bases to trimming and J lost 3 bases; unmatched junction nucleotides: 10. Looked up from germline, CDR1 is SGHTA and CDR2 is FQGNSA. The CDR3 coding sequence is TGTGCCAGCAGCCCCCCGGCGGGAGCGGGCTACGAGCAGTACTTC. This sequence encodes CASSPPAGAGYEQYF.

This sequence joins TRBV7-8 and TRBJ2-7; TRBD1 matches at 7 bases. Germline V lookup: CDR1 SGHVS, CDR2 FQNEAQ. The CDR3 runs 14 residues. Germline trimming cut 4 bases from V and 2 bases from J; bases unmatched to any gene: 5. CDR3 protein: CASSYGGQTYEQYF. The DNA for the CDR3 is TGTGCCAGCAGCTATGGGGGACAGACCTACGAGCAGTACTTC.

The chain's CDR3 is CASSQEQATGPYEQYF. In DNA, the CDR3 is TGCGCCAGCAGCCAAGAGCAAGCCACAGGGCCCTACGAGCAGTACTTC. The rearrangement joins TRBV4-1 to TRBJ2-7, with a weak D call TRBD1 (6 bases). The V gene's germline CDR1 is MGHRA and CDR2 YSYEKL. The CDR3 has 16 residues. Trimming removed 0 bases at V and 2 bases at J, with 14 bases between.

This CDR3 reads CASSYSQLTNEKLFF. CDR3 DNA sequence: TGTGCCAGCAGTTACTCTCAGTTAACTAATGAAAAACTGTTTTTT. V gene TRBV6-5 combines with J gene TRBJ1-4; no definite D call. The germline gives CDR1 MNHEY, CDR2 SVGAGI. This CDR3 comprises 15 residues. Between the trimmed V and J ends, which lost 0 bases and 1 base, there was a span of 6 bases.

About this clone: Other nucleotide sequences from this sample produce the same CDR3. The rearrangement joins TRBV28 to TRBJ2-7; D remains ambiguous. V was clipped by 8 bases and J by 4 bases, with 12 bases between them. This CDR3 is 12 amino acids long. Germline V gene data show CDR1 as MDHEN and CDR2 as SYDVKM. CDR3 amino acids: CASRTESYEQYF. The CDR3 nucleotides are TGTGCCAGCCGGACCGAAAGTTACGAGCAGTACTTC.

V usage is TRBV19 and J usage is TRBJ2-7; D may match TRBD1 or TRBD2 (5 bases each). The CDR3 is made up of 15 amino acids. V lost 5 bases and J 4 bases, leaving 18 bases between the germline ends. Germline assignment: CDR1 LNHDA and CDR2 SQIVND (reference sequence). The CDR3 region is CASSRARDATYEQYF. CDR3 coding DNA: TGTGCCAGTAGTCGAGCTCGGGACGCAACTTACGAGCAGTACTTC.

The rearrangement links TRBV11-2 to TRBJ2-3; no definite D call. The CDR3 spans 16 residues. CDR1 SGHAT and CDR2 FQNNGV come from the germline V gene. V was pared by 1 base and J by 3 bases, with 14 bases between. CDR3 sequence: CASSLGSYPPTDTQYF. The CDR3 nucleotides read TGTGCCAGCAGCTTAGGGTCCTACCCCCCAACAGATACGCAGTATTTT. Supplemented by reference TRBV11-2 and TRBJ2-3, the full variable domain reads EAGVAQSPRYKIIEKRQSVAFWCNPISGHATLYWYQQILGQGPKLLIQFQNNGVVDDSQLPKDRFSAERLKGVDSTLKIQPAKLEDSAVYLCASSLGSYPPTDTQYFGPGTRLTVL.

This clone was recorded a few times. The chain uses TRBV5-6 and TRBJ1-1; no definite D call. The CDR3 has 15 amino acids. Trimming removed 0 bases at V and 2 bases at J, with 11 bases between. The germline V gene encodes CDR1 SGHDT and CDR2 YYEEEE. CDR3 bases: TGTGCCAGCAGCTTGGGGGTCAGGAGTAACACTGAAGCTTTCTTT. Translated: CASSLGVRSNTEAFF.

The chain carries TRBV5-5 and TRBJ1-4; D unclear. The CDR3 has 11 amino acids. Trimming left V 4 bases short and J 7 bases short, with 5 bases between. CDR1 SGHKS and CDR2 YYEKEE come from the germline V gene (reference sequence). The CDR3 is CASSEGEKLFF. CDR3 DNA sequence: TGTGCCAGCAGCGAGGGTGAAAAACTGTTTTTT. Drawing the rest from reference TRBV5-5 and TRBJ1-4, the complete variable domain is DAGVTQSPTHLIKTRGQQVTLRCSPISGHKSVSWYQQVLGQGPQFIFQYYEKEERGRGNFPDRFSARQFPNYSSELNVNALLLGDSALYLCASSEGEKLFFGSGTQLSVL.

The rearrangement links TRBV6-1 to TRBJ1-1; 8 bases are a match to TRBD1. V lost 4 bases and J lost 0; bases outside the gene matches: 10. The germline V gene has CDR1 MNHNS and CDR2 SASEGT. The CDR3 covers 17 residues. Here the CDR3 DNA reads TGTGCCAGCAGTGGAACCCAGGGGGCGTGGGTGAACACTGAAGCTTTCTTT. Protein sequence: CASSGTQGAWVNTEAFF.

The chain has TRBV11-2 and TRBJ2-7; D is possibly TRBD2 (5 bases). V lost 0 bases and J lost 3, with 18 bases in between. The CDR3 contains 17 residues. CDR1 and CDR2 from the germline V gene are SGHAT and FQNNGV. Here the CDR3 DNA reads TGTGCCAGCAGCTTAGAAGACTATAACTACGAGGACTACGAGCAGTACTTC. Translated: CASSLEDYNYEDYEQYF.

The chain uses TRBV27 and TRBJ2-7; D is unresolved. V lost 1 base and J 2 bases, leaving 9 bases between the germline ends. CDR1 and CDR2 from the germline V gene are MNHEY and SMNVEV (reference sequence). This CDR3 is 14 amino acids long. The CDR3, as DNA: TGTGCCAGCAGTTTATATGAGAGGCCCTACGAGCAGTACTTC. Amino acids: CASSLYERPYEQYF.